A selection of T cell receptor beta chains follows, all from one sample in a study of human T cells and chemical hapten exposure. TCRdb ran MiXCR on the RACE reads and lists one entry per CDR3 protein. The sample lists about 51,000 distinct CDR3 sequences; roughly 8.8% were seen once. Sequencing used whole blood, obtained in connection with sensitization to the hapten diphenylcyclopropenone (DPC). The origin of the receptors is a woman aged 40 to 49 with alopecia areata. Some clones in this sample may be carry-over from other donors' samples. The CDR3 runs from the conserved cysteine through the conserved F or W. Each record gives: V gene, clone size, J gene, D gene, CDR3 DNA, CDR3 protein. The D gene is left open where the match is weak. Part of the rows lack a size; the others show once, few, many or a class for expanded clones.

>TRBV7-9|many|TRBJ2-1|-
TGTGCCAGCAGCTTTAGCCGCGGTTCGTACAATGAGCAGTTCTTC
CASSFSRGSYNEQFF
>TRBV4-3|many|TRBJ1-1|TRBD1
TGCGCCAGCCGAGACCCCGGACAGGGCCACACTGAAGCTTTCTTT
CASRDPGQGHTEAFF
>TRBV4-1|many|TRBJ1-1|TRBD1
TGCGCCAGCAGCCAGGACAGGAGGAACACTGAAGCTTTCTTT
CASSQDRRNTEAFF
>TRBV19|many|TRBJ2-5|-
TGTGCCAGTAATTCCGGAGGTGTCGAGACCCAGTACTTC
CASNSGGVETQYF
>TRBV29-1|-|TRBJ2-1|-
TGCAGCGCAACAGGGTTGCATGAGCAGTTCTTC
CSATGLHEQFF
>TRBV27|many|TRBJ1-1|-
TGTGCCAGCAGAGTTTGGGACGGGACTGGTGAAGCTTTCTTT
CASRVWDGTGEAFF
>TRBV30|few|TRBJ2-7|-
TGTGCCTGGAAAACCAATGGGAAACTACGGGAGCAGTACTTC
CAWKTNGKLREQYF
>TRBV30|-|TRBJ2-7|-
TGTGCCTGGAGTGTACCTGGTTGGAGCTCCTACGAGCAGTACTTC
CAWSVPGWSSYEQYF
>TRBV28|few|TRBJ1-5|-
TGTGCCAGCAGACCCCCCTGGGGTGATAATCAGCCCCAGCATTTT
CASRPPWGDNQPQHF
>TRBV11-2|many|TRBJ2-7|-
TGTGCCAGCAGCTACTTCCGGCACGAGCAGTACTTC
CASSYFRHEQYF
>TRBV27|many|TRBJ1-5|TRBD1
TGTGCCAGCAGGAGCCGGGACAGGAGCCAGCCCCAGCATTTT
CASRSRDRSQPQHF
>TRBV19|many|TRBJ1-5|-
TGTGCCAGTAGTATACGTGTCCATAGCAATCAGCCCCAGCATTTT
CASSIRVHSNQPQHF
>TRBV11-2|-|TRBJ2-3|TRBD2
TGTGCCAGCAGCTTGCTGGGACTAAACACAGATACGCAGTATTTT
CASSLLGLNTDTQYF
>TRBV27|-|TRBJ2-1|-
TGTGCCAGCAGTGTGAGGGGCAATGAGCAGTTCTTC
CASSVRGNEQFF
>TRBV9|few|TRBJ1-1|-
TGTGCCAGCAGCGTAGTTTCAGGGTGGACTGAAGCTTTCTTT
CASSVVSGWTEAFF
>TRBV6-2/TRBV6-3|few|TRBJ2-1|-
TGTGCCAGCAGATTGACTAGAAATGAGCAGTTCTTC
CASRLTRNEQFF
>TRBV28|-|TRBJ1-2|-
TGTGCCAGCAGTTTCATGGGTTCTAACTATGGCTACACCTTC
CASSFMGSNYGYTF
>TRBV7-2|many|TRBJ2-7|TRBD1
TGTGCCAGCAGCGGTACAGGGGTCGAGCAGTACTTC
CASSGTGVEQYF
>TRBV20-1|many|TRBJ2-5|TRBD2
TGCAGTGCTAGCTCACCCGGTAGCGGGAGGCAAGAGACCCAGTACTTC
CSASSPGSGRQETQYF
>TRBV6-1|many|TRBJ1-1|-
TGTGCCAGCAGTGAAGCCCTAGGCGGGGGCATTGAAGCTTTCTTT
CASSEALGGGIEAFF
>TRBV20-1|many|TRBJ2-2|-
TGCAGTGCTAGAGGGTTGGAGTTCACGAACACCGGGGAGCTGTTTTTT
CSARGLEFTNTGELFF
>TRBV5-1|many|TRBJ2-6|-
TGCGCCAGCAGTTTGAGGGGATCGTCTGGGGCCAACGTCCTGACTTTC
CASSLRGSSGANVLTF
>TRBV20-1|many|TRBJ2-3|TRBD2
TGCAGTGCGCCGCTAGCGGGGGGTAAAGATACGCAGTATTTT
CSAPLAGGKDTQYF